Listed here are 20 T cell receptor beta chains from one sample, sequenced in a study of blood T cell repertoires in COVID-19 (dated by TCRdb to 2018 to 2020). Libraries were made using the immunoSEQ multiplex PCR assay. As stored in TCRdb, this immuneACCESS dataset retains in-frame rearrangements with V and J assigned. A fraction of the clones does not appear; measured against another copy, unresolved V genes explain less than half of the discrepancy, and the remainder lacks a known reason. The sample table contains some 68,000 clones; only one count was recorded for around 90% of them. The ten largest account for less than 0.6% of the sample. The material sequenced was peripheral blood. The receptors derive from a man between 45 and 60 years old with COVID-19, enrolled during active disease.

The genes are TRBV6-6 and TRBJ2-7, with 10 positions matching TRBD1. This CDR3 contains 15 residues. The ends lost 5 bases at V and 0 bases at J; junction bases unmatched: 4. The germline V gene has CDR1 MNHNY and CDR2 SVGAGI (reference sequence). In DNA form, the CDR3 reads TGTGCCAGCAGTGGGGGACAGGGGCCCTCCTACGAGCAGTACTTC. Its translation is CASSGGQGPSYEQYF.

The rearrangement uses TRBV6-1 and TRBJ1-3; D call uncertain. Germline CDR1 reads MNHNS; CDR2 reads SASEGT. With 2 bases removed from V and 4 bases from J, the gap between germline ends came to 6 bases. The CDR3 has 13 residues. CDR3 bases: TGTGCCAGCAGTGAATCGGGGGGAAACACCATATATTTT. Residues: CASSESGGNTIYF.

This chain joins TRBV7-8 and TRBJ2-5; 12 bases agree with TRBD1. This CDR3 is built from 15 residues. Germline lookup yields CDR1 SGHVS and CDR2 FQNEAQ. The J segment lost 4 bases and the V segment lost 5 bases, leaving 5 bases of the junction unmatched. CDR3 region: CASSPRDRGLETQYF. CDR3 in DNA: TGTGCCAGCAGCCCCAGGGACAGGGGGCTAGAGACCCAGTACTTC.

This chain joins TRBV6-5 and TRBJ2-1; tentative D call: TRBD2 (6 bases). Trimming shortened V by 6 bases and J by 0 bases, and 9 bases separated the two germline ends. The CDR3 length is 14 residues. The germline V gene encodes CDR1 MNHEY and CDR2 SVGAGI. The CDR3 spells CASSLGSSYNEQFF. CDR3 DNA: TGTGCCAGCAGCCTCGGGAGCTCCTACAATGAGCAGTTCTTC.

This clone was seen only a few times. J is TRBJ2-4 and V is TRBV19; TRBD1 matches 11 bases. V dropped 3 bases and J dropped 7; count of bases not matched to a gene: 5. Germline lookup yields CDR1 LNHDA and CDR2 SQIVND (reference sequence). The CDR3 extends over 15 amino acids. The CDR3 is CASSIGTGGSNIQYF. The CDR3 nucleotides read TGTGCCAGTAGTATCGGGACAGGGGGTTCTAACATTCAGTACTTC.

This chain joins TRBV12-5 and TRBJ2-7; the D gene is possibly TRBD2 (6 bases). Germline assignment: CDR1 LGHNT and CDR2 FRNRAP. The CDR3 sequence is 15 residues long. The ends were cut back, 1 base at V and 2 bases at J, with 12 bases in the middle. DNA of the CDR3: TGTGCTAGTGGTTTGGGGGGACGGGGGACCTACGAGCAGTACTTC. Encoded protein: CASGLGGRGTYEQYF. The complete variable domain, with remaining parts taken from reference TRBV12-5 and TRBJ2-7, reads DARVTQTPRHKVTEMGQEVTMRCQPILGHNTVFWYRQTMMQGLELLAYFRNRAPLDDSGMPKDRFSAEMPDATLATLKIQPSEPRDSAVYFCASGLGGRGTYEQYFGPGTRLTVT.

V gene TRBV6-6 combines with J gene TRBJ2-5; 7 bases map to TRBD2. The CDR3 consists of 13 residues. Germline CDR1 reads MNHNY; CDR2 reads SVGAGI (reference sequence). V lost 8 bases, J lost 2 bases, and 5 bases stayed unmatched. CDR3 amino acids: CASVASGQETQYF. CDR3 nucleotide sequence: TGTGCCAGCGTCGCTAGCGGACAAGAGACCCAGTACTTC.

This clone appeared a single time. The gene calls are TRBV18 and TRBJ2-2; TRBD1 is a possible D gene (6 bases). The V end lost 0 bases, the J end lost 5 bases, and 22 bases lay between the germline ends. The CDR3 covers 19 residues. CDR1 and CDR2 from the germline V gene are KGHSH and LQKENI. This CDR3 reads CASSPPIGGAPWGTGELFF. The CDR3 DNA is TGTGCCAGCTCACCACCAATTGGGGGCGCGCCCTGGGGGACCGGGGAGCTGTTTTTT. Using reference TRBV18 and TRBJ2-2 for the parts outside the CDR3, the full variable domain is NAGVMQNPRHLVRRRGQEARLRCSPMKGHSHVYWYRQLPEEGLKFMVYLQKENIIDESGMPKERFSAEFPKEGPSILRIQQVVRGDSAAYFCASSPPIGGAPWGTGELFFGEGSRLTVL.

The J gene is TRBJ1-4, the V gene TRBV28; 9 nucleotides match TRBD1. Unmatched junction bases numbered 6, after V lost 8 bases and J lost 8 bases. CDR3 size: 13 residues. Germline CDR1 and CDR2: MDHEN and SYDVKM. Here the CDR3 reads CASLFGQGEKLFF. The CDR3 DNA reads as TGTGCCAGCCTCTTCGGACAGGGGGAAAAACTGTTTTTT.

The rearrangement joins TRBV7-2 to TRBJ1-6, with TRBD1 matching 7 bases. The CDR3 contains 14 residues. Germline V lookup: CDR1 SGHTA, CDR2 FQGNSA. Trimming removed 5 bases from V and 6 bases from J; junction bases left unmatched: 4. The chain's CDR3 is CASSIGTANSPLHF. The CDR3 nucleotides are TGTGCCAGCAGCATAGGGACAGCTAATTCACCCCTCCACTTT.

The rearrangement uses TRBV7-2 and TRBJ2-1; 8 bases are a match to TRBD2. Per the germline V gene, CDR1 is SGHTA and CDR2 is FQGNSA. The V segment lost 8 bases and the J segment 0 bases; nucleotides outside the gene matches: 6. This CDR3 is 15 amino acids long. The CDR3 DNA sequence: TGTGCCAGCGGCCAGAGCGGGAGCTCCTACAATGAGCAGTTCTTC. Encoded protein: CASGQSGSSYNEQFF.

The chain carries TRBV7-2 and TRBJ1-1; D might be TRBD1 (6 bases). V lost 11 bases to trimming and J lost 3 bases, with 16 bases between them. This CDR3 is 13 amino acids long. The germline V gene has CDR1 SGHTA and CDR2 FQGNSA. The CDR3 is CAVQDGGYTEAFF. DNA for the CDR3: TGTGCCGTCCAAGATGGGGGCTACACTGAAGCTTTCTTT.

V is TRBV3-1 (or the pseudogene TRBV3-2) and J is TRBJ2-7, with 11 nucleotides matching TRBD2. CDR1 and CDR2 (germline): LGHDT, YNNKEL (reference sequence). The CDR3 covers 15 residues. The J segment lost 3 bases and the V segment lost 1 base, leaving 2 bases of the junction unmatched. CDR3 region: CASSQGGTSGYEQYF. The CDR3 DNA reads as TGTGCCAGCAGCCAAGGCGGGACTAGCGGCTACGAGCAGTACTTC.

The chain links TRBV3-1 (or the pseudogene TRBV3-2) to TRBJ1-5; TRBD1 agrees at 8 bases. The germline V gene has CDR1 LGHDT and CDR2 YNNKEL (reference sequence). The ends lost 1 base at V and 1 base at J; junction bases unmatched: 6. The CDR3 is 17 amino acids. As DNA, the CDR3 is TGTGCCAGCAGCCAAGGAAGCGGGACAGGAAGCAATCAGCCCCAGCATTTT. Translating it yields CASSQGSGTGSNQPQHF.

The chain combines TRBV5-5 with TRBJ2-7; D tentatively reads TRBD1 or TRBD2 (6 bases each). Germline loops: CDR1 SGHKS, CDR2 YYEKEE (reference sequence). The CDR3 covers 15 residues. Trimming cost V 4 bases and J 2 bases, with 16 bases left between them. CDR3 protein: CASSMEGVDPYEQYF. CDR3 bases: TGTGCCAGCAGCATGGAGGGGGTCGACCCCTACGAGCAGTACTTC. Full variable domain (missing parts from reference TRBV5-5 and TRBJ2-7): DAGVTQSPTHLIKTRGQQVTLRCSPISGHKSVSWYQQVLGQGPQFIFQYYEKEERGRGNFPDRFSARQFPNYSSELNVNALLLGDSALYLCASSMEGVDPYEQYFGPGTRLTVT.

The V and J genes are TRBV28 and TRBJ1-2, with 8 bases lining up with TRBD1. The CDR3 length is 14 residues. Germline V gives CDR1 MDHEN, CDR2 SYDVKM. The J segment lost 3 bases and the V segment lost 6 bases, leaving 6 bases of the junction unmatched. The CDR3 bases are TGTGCCAGCAGCATCCAGGGGGCCGACTATGGCTACACCTTC. It codes for CASSIQGADYGYTF.

This chain joins TRBV5-1 and TRBJ2-7, with TRBD2 matching over 10 bases. Trimming cost V 7 bases and J 5 bases; bases outside gene matches: 12. CDR1 is SGHRS, CDR2 YFSETQ, per germline. The CDR3 runs 15 residues. As DNA, the CDR3 is TGCGCCAGCGGACTCGGGCTAGCGGGAGTGGACGAGCAGTACTTC. It encodes CASGLGLAGVDEQYF. The full variable domain, with the rest looked up from reference TRBV5-1 and TRBJ2-7, is KAGVTQTPRYLIKTRGQQVTLSCSPISGHRSVSWYQQTPGQGLQFLFEYFSETQRNKGNFPGRFSGRQFSNSRSEMNVSTLELGDSALYLCASGLGLAGVDEQYFGPGTRLTVT.

This rearrangement joins TRBV6-5 to TRBJ1-5; perhaps TRBD1 as D (5 bases). Germline V lookup: CDR1 MNHEY, CDR2 SVGAGI. The CDR3 totals 15 residues. Trimming took off 6 bases at V and 5 bases at J, with 17 bases between the two ends. CDR3: CASRSGKSGDQPQHF. In nucleotides, the CDR3 is TGTGCCAGCAGGTCAGGGAAGAGCGGGGATCAGCCCCAGCATTTT.

The genes are TRBV28 and TRBJ2-1; TRBD2 agrees at 15 bases. This CDR3 is 17 amino acids long. The J segment lost 9 bases and the V segment lost 3 bases, leaving 9 bases of the junction unmatched. Germline assignment: CDR1 MDHEN and CDR2 SYDVKM. The CDR3 sequence: CASSFWTSGRARGEQFF. For the CDR3, the DNA is TGTGCCAGCAGTTTCTGGACTAGCGGGAGGGCCCGGGGTGAGCAGTTCTTC.

The V gene is TRBV7-8, the J gene TRBJ2-4; 9 nucleotides line up with TRBD2. The CDR3 spans 18 residues. V lost 2 bases and J lost 0; bases outside the gene matches: 8. Germline CDR1 is SGHVS and CDR2 is FQNEAQ. This chain's CDR3 is CASSLKGLANIAKNIQYF. CDR3 DNA: TGTGCCAGCAGCTTAAAGGGACTAGCCAACATAGCCAAAAACATTCAGTACTTC.